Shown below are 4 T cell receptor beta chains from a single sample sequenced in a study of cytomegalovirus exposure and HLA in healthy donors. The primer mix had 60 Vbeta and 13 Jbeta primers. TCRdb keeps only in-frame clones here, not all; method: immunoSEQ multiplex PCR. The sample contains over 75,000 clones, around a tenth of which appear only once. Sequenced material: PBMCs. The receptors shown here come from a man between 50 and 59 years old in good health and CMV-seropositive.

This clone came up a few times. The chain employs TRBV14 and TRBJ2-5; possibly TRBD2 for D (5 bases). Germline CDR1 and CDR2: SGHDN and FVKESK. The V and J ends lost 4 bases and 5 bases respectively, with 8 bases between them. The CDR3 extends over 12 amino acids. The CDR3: CASSLVAETQYF. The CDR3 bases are TGTGCCAGCAGCCTCGTAGCGGAGACCCAGTACTTC.

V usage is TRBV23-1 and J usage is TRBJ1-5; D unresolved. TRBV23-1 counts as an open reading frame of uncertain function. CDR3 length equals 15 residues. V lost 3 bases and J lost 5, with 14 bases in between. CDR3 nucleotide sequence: TGCGCCAGCAGTCATTCCCGTCCCAGTGATCAGCCCCAGCATTTT. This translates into CASSHSRPSDQPQHF.

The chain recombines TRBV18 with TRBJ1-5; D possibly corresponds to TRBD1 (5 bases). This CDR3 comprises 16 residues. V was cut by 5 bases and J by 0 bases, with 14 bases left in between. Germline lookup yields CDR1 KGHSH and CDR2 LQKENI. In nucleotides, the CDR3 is TGTGCCAGCTCAGAGCGGGACGGAATTAGCAATCAGCCCCAGCATTTT. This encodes CASSERDGISNQPQHF.

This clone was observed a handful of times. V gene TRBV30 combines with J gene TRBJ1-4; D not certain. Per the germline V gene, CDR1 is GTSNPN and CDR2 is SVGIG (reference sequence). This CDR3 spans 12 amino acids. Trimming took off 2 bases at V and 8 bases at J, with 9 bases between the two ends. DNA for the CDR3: TGTGCCTGGAGTAGATGGCAGGAAAAACTGTTTTTT. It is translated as CAWSRWQEKLFF.